The 28 T cell receptor beta chains below come from one sample, sequenced in a study of cytomegalovirus exposure and HLA in healthy donors. Primers: 60 Vbeta forward and 13 Jbeta reverse. Repertoires were generated with immunoSEQ multiplex PCR, while TCRdb's copy carries only in-frame clones and drops some. The data show around 140,000 clones, with over 70% seen just once and 1.5% held by the top ten. Sequenced: PBMCs. The receptors stem from a woman under 30 in good health and CMV-seronegative.

The chain recombines TRBV7-8 with TRBJ2-7; no firm D call. This CDR3 is built from 13 residues. The germline V and J ends were trimmed by 5 bases and 0 bases, with 8 bases remaining between them. Germline V gives CDR1 SGHVS, CDR2 FQNEAQ. The CDR3: CASSASRSYEQYF. CDR3 DNA: TGTGCCAGCAGCGCGTCACGCTCCTACGAGCAGTACTTC.

The rearrangement uses TRBV5-4 and TRBJ1-6; 10 bases are a match to TRBD1. The CDR3 is made up of 18 amino acids. The germline CDR1 and CDR2 sequences are SGHNT and YYREEE (reference sequence). With 4 bases clipped from V and 5 bases from J, the junction kept 12 bases outside the gene matches. The DNA of the CDR3 is TGTGCCAGCAGCCACAACTACGGGACAGGGGCCAATAATTCACCCCTCCACTTT. Its protein is CASSHNYGTGANNSPLHF.

V and J are TRBV6-6 and TRBJ1-5; TRBD1 aligns across 8 bases. The CDR3 has 16 residues. V was pared by 0 bases and J by 6 bases, with 7 bases of the junction left unmatched. Germline values: CDR1 MNHNY, CDR2 SVGAGI (reference sequence). In nucleotides, the CDR3 is TGTGCCAGCAGTTACTCAACAGGGGGGAAGATTCAGCCCCAGCATTTT. It codes for CASSYSTGGKIQPQHF.

This clone was counted between two and nine times. The chain's CDR3 is CASSYERTSEAFF. The CDR3 DNA follows: TGTGCCAGCAGTTACGAGCGGACTAGCGAAGCTTTCTTT. The chain uses TRBV6-5 and TRBJ1-1; D unresolved. The germline gives CDR1 MNHEY, CDR2 SVGAGI. The CDR3 extends over 13 amino acids. The ends were cut back, 2 bases at V and 8 bases at J, with 12 bases in the middle.

The V and J genes are TRBV6-1 and TRBJ2-2, with a tentative D call TRBD2 (6 bases). CDR3 length: 13 residues. The germline V gene has CDR1 MNHNS and CDR2 SASEGT. V lost 10 bases to trimming and J lost 8 bases, with 17 bases between them. The CDR3 spells CAILGTGGGELFF. Here the CDR3 DNA reads TGTGCCATTCTGGGGACTGGAGGGGGGGAGCTGTTTTTT.

J is TRBJ1-5 and V is TRBV5-1; 8 bases fit TRBD1. CDR1 is SGHRS and CDR2 is YFSETQ in the germline V gene. Trimming cost V 3 bases and J 1 base; bases outside gene matches: 3. The CDR3 extends over 15 amino acids. CDR3 bases: TGCGCCAGCAGCTCGACAGGGGAGAGCAATCAGCCCCAGCATTTT. Translation gives CASSSTGESNQPQHF.

This clone was recorded a few times. The J gene is TRBJ1-2, the V gene TRBV2, with 7 bases fitting TRBD1. This CDR3 has 14 residues. The germline CDR1 and CDR2 sequences are SNHLY and FYNNEI. After removal of 6 bases from V and 0 bases from J, the junction contained 4 bases not matched to a gene. The CDR3 protein is CASREGAANYGYTF. The DNA of the CDR3 is TGTGCCAGCAGGGAGGGGGCGGCTAACTATGGCTACACCTTC.

The rearrangement links TRBV5-1 to TRBJ2-3; 10 positions agree with TRBD2. The junction had 10 bases not matched to a gene; V was cut back by 1 base and J by 5 bases. Germline V gives CDR1 SGHRS, CDR2 YFSETQ. The CDR3 covers 17 residues. This CDR3 reads CASSLMVAGGGGDTQYF. As DNA, the CDR3 is TGCGCCAGCAGCTTGATGGTAGCGGGAGGTGGTGGAGATACGCAGTATTTT.

This clone is a singleton in its sample. The chain combines TRBV9 with TRBJ2-1; D gene ambiguous. The V and J ends lost 8 bases and 0 bases respectively, with 6 bases between them. The CDR3 runs to 12 residues. Germline V gene sequence: CDR1 SGDLS, CDR2 YYNGEE. CDR3 sequence reads: CASSHSYNEQFF. The CDR3 DNA sequence: TGTGCCAGTTCCCACTCCTACAATGAGCAGTTCTTC.

V usage is TRBV6-5 and J usage is TRBJ1-1; possibly TRBD1 for D (6 bases). Trimming pared 5 bases from V and 11 bases from J, leaving 12 bases between. The CDR3 covers 11 residues. Germline V gives CDR1 MNHEY, CDR2 SVGAGI. CDR3 sequence: CASSQGGSAFF. DNA for the CDR3: TGTGCCAGCAGTCAAGGGGGATCGGCTTTCTTT.

This chain links TRBV4-1 with TRBJ1-2; D may be TRBD1 (5 bases). The V and J ends lost 3 bases and 8 bases respectively, with 22 bases between them. CDR1 and CDR2 from the germline V gene are MGHRA and YSYEKL. The CDR3 length is 16 residues. The CDR3 DNA reads TGCGCCAGCAGCCACCTAGTAGGGGCGTTGGCGCGAGGCTACACCTTC. It specifies CASSHLVGALARGYTF.

DNA of the CDR3: TGCGCCAGCAGCCAAGTTCAGGGGGCCTACAATGAGCAGTTCTTC. Amino acid sequence: CASSQVQGAYNEQFF. The V gene is TRBV4-1, the J gene TRBJ2-1, with 7 bases that match TRBD1. Germline loops: CDR1 MGHRA, CDR2 YSYEKL. CDR3 size: 15 residues. V gave up 1 base and J gave up 2 bases; unmatched junction bases: 2.

The J gene is TRBJ2-7, the V gene TRBV4-1, with D possibly TRBD2 on 5 matching bases. The germline V gene has CDR1 MGHRA and CDR2 YSYEKL. Trimming cost V 4 bases and J 7 bases, with 17 bases left between them. This CDR3 is built from 14 residues. CDR3 amino acids: CASSLISQSGEQYF. Written as DNA, the CDR3 is TGCGCCAGCAGCCTCATCAGTCAATCGGGGGAGCAGTACTTC.

The chain links TRBV4-1 to TRBJ1-5; D is uncertain. CDR3 length: 16 residues. The V gene's germline CDR1 is MGHRA and CDR2 YSYEKL. The V end lost 0 bases, the J end lost 1 base, and 10 bases lay between the germline ends. CDR3 protein: CASSQERAWSNQPQHF. The CDR3 DNA reads TGCGCCAGCAGCCAAGAGAGGGCTTGGAGCAATCAGCCCCAGCATTTT.

The chain joins TRBV7-6 to TRBJ2-1, with D hard to call. Germline CDR1 SGHVS, CDR2 FNYEAQ. The CDR3 length is 15 residues. The V and J ends lost 5 bases and 8 bases respectively, with 19 bases between them. The CDR3 loop reads CASSTRETLVDEQFF. CDR3 nucleotides: TGTGCCAGCAGCACCCGTGAGACACTTGTGGATGAGCAGTTCTTC.

This clone was counted between two and nine times. The V call is TRBV6-6, the J call TRBJ1-5; a weak D match, TRBD1 (5 bases). The V end was cut by 5 bases, the J end by 2 bases, with 10 bases between. This CDR3 comprises 14 residues. Germline CDR1 reads MNHNY; CDR2 reads SVGAGI (reference sequence). The CDR3 sequence is CASSPREGNQPQHF. DNA of the CDR3: TGTGCCAGCAGTCCCAGGGAGGGCAATCAGCCCCAGCATTTT.

The chain links TRBV2 to TRBJ2-7, with 7 bases identical to TRBD1. J lost 6 bases, V lost 8 bases, and 7 bases had no gene match. The CDR3 covers 12 residues. Germline-derived CDR1 and CDR2 are SNHLY and FYNNEI. CDR3 amino acids: CASHKGAGEQYF. CDR3 nucleotide sequence: TGTGCCAGCCATAAGGGGGCGGGCGAGCAGTACTTC.

Regarding this clone: A junction end diverges from the germline sequence, so it may reflect a read error. The J gene is TRBJ1-2, the V gene TRBV5-6, with 9 bases matching TRBD1. The CDR3 length is 17 residues. Germline V gene lookup returns CDR1 SGHDT and CDR2 YYEEEE. CDR3 bases: TGTGTCAGCAGCTTTGTCGTGCTAGGACAGGGGATTTATGGCTACACCTTC. This encodes CVSSFVVLGQGIYGYTF.

This clone was detected a few times. Germline is not matched at one junction end, which may reflect a read error. The chain is built from TRBV7-9 and TRBJ2-2; possibly TRBD2 for D (6 bases). The CDR3 spans 16 residues. The V gene's germline CDR1 is SEHNR and CDR2 FQNEAQ (reference sequence). The CDR3: CSSSLLSGWTGGELFF. CDR3 nucleotide sequence: TGTTCCAGCAGCTTATTAAGCGGGTGGACCGGCGGGGAGCTGTTTTTT.

The J gene is TRBJ2-7, the V gene TRBV4-2, with 9 bases fitting TRBD1. J lost 5 bases, V lost 0 bases, and 8 bases had no gene match. The germline CDR1 and CDR2 sequences are LGHNA and YNFKEQ. This CDR3 contains 16 residues. The CDR3 reads CASSQEITGTGNEQYF. CDR3 bases: TGTGCCAGCAGCCAAGAAATAACCGGGACAGGGAACGAGCAGTACTTC.

This clone was seen just once. The chain is built from TRBV30 and TRBJ1-4; 10 positions match TRBD1. This CDR3 is built from 14 residues. The J segment lost 6 bases and the V segment lost 1 base, leaving 2 bases of the junction unmatched. The germline V gene encodes CDR1 GTSNPN and CDR2 SVGIG (reference sequence). The CDR3 here is CAWSATGGHEKLFF. The DNA for the CDR3 is TGTGCCTGGAGTGCGACAGGGGGCCATGAAAAACTGTTTTTT.

CDR3 protein: CASSTVQGSSYNEQFF. The CDR3 DNA is TGTGCCAGCAGCACCGTACAGGGGAGCTCCTACAATGAGCAGTTCTTC. The V gene is TRBV9, the J gene TRBJ2-1; 7 bases are shared with TRBD1. The CDR3 has 16 residues. The trim removed 4 bases at V and 0 bases at J, leaving 7 bases unmatched. Germline V gene lookup returns CDR1 SGDLS and CDR2 YYNGEE.

The chain links TRBV4-1 to TRBJ2-1; D is ambiguous. The CDR3 is made up of 13 amino acids. Between the trimmed V and J ends, which lost 4 bases and 4 bases, there was a span of 8 bases. Germline V CDR1 and CDR2: MGHRA, YSYEKL. CDR3 protein: CASSLNVYNEQFF. CDR3 DNA: TGCGCCAGCAGCCTCAATGTTTACAATGAGCAGTTCTTC.

The chain recombines TRBV7-2 with TRBJ1-2, with TRBD1 matching 8 bases. V lost 1 base and J lost 5; bases outside the gene matches: 3. Looked up from germline, CDR1 is SGHTA and CDR2 is FQGNSA. The CDR3 runs to 14 residues. CDR3 loop: CASSLVGTGYGYTF. The DNA of the CDR3 is TGTGCCAGCAGCTTAGTAGGGACAGGATATGGCTACACCTTC.

Points on this clone: Other DNA sequences in this specimen translate into the identical CDR3. The rearrangement joins TRBV5-1 to TRBJ1-2; weak D call: TRBD1 (5 bases). CDR3 length: 14 residues. Trimming cost V 0 bases and J 2 bases, with 8 bases left between them. CDR1 and CDR2 from the germline V gene are SGHRS and YFSETQ. CDR3 bases: TGCGCCAGCAGCTTGGATGGGGGGAACTATGGCTACACCTTC. Protein product: CASSLDGGNYGYTF.

The rearrangement links TRBV30 to TRBJ1-4, with D tentatively TRBD1 (5 bases). This CDR3 has 15 amino acids. CDR1 GTSNPN and CDR2 SVGIG come from the germline V gene (reference sequence). Trimming took off 1 base at V and 7 bases at J, with 16 bases between the two ends. The CDR3 loop reads CAWSALGGEGEKLFF. CDR3 in DNA: TGTGCCTGGAGTGCCCTGGGAGGGGAGGGTGAAAAACTGTTTTTT.

The rearrangement links TRBV13 to TRBJ2-1, with D uncertain. CDR1 and CDR2 from the germline V gene are PRHDT and FYEKMQ (reference sequence). The CDR3 has 11 amino acids. V lost 5 bases to trimming and J lost 6 bases, with 5 bases between them. CDR3 DNA sequence: TGTGCCAGCAGCCCCGGCAATGAGCAGTTCTTC. The encoded protein is CASSPGNEQFF.

The table lists this clone with a count of one. This rearrangement joins TRBV18 to TRBJ2-3; 7 nucleotides line up with TRBD2. Germline loops: CDR1 KGHSH, CDR2 LQKENI. CDR3 length: 17 amino acids. The V segment lost 2 bases and the J segment 8 bases; nucleotides outside the gene matches: 16. CDR3 residues: CASSPIPPGGGTATQYF. The CDR3 nucleotides are TGTGCCAGCTCACCAATCCCACCGGGAGGAGGTACGGCTACGCAGTATTTT.